This TCR beta chain comes out of a study of sequential checkpoint blockade in melanoma. From germline, CDR1 is SGHNT and CDR2 YENEEA. CDR3 length: 15 amino acids. V shed 5 bases, J shed 0 bases, and the junction held 5 bases outside the gene matches. Stated treatment: randomized to nivolumab then ipilimumab (arm A) or the reverse (arm B). Patients had received no earlier DNA-damaging chemotherapy. Clones were sequenced by immunoSEQ multiplex PCR, and TCRdb holds only the in-frame ones, with some missing. Here the sample spans under 4,000 clones, 55% to 70% being singletons. The sequencing here drew on CD8+ T cells sorted from blood (inferred from file names), taken from a patient given nivolumab and ipilimumab in sequence. The rearrangement uses TRBV11-3 and TRBJ2-7; TRBD1 matches 9 bases. This TCR came from a human donor with melanoma. CDR3: CASSPRDRASYEQYF. The CDR3 bases are TGTGCCAGCAGCCCCCGGGACAGGGCCTCCTACGAGCAGTACTTC.